A selection of T cell receptor beta chains follows, all from one sample in a study of blood T cells in healthy people across ages. MiXCR was run by TCRdb on the 5' RACE reads, yielding one entry per CDR3 protein. The sample carries approximately 780,000 distinct CDR3 sequences, around 25% recorded once. These records were also assigned to another study, of T cells of mothers and their children.

The sample comprised blood. These receptors came from a boy aged 5-17 years in good health. Both conserved end residues are part of each CDR3. Fields, in order: V gene, J gene, CDR3 length, D gene, clone size, CDR3 protein, CDR3 DNA. D genes are given only for firm matches. The listing skips clone size in some rows; elsewhere it reads once, few, many or a size class.

TRBV20-1	TRBJ2-3	16	.	.	CSANVRTSTSTDTQYF	TGCAGTGCTAACGTCCGGACTTCCACTAGCACAGATACGCAGTATTTT
TRBV29-1	TRBJ1-1	16	TRBD1	.	CSAGAGQGLMNTEAFF	TGCAGCGCCGGAGCCGGACAGGGCCTCATGAACACTGAAGCTTTCTTT
TRBV3-1	TRBJ2-5	13	TRBD2	.	CASSHGREETQYF	TGTGCCAGCAGCCACGGGAGGGAAGAGACCCAGTACTTC
TRBV5-1	TRBJ1-6	16	TRBD1	.	CASSQDRGAYNSPLHF	TGCGCCAGCAGCCAAGACAGGGGCGCCTATAATTCACCCCTCCACTTT
TRBV7-2	TRBJ1-4	16	.	.	CASSLTRGQSNEKLFF	TGTGCCAGCAGCTTAACTCGTGGGCAGTCTAATGAAAAACTGTTTTTT
TRBV10-3	TRBJ1-2	14	TRBD1	few	CAISGNRDSDGYTF	TGTGCCATCAGTGGAAACCGGGACAGTGATGGCTACACCTTC
TRBV11-2	TRBJ2-5	15	.	once	CASSKTGTYQETQYF	TGTGCCAGCAGCAAGACGGGGACCTACCAAGAGACCCAGTACTTC
TRBV5-5	TRBJ2-1	18	TRBD2	.	CASSLYRGGRGSYNEQFF	TGTGCCAGCAGCTTGTATCGGGGGGGGCGGGGCTCCTACAATGAGCAGTTCTTC
TRBV9	TRBJ2-1	13	TRBD1	.	CASSGTGYNEQFF	TGTGCCAGCAGCGGGACAGGCTACAATGAGCAGTTCTTC
TRBV11-2	TRBJ2-7	16	.	.	CASSFHGQGLSYEQYF	TGTGCCAGCAGCTTTCACGGGCAGGGGCTCTCCTACGAGCAGTACTTC
TRBV6-1	TRBJ2-7	15	.	.	CASSEGAVSSYEQYF	TGTGCCAGCAGTGAAGGGGCGGTTAGCTCCTACGAGCAGTACTTC
TRBV27	TRBJ2-7	17	TRBD1	few	CASSPLGSGTDNYEQYF	TGTGCCAGCAGTCCACTGGGGTCAGGGACAGATAACTACGAGCAGTACTTC
TRBV27	TRBJ1-6	13	.	few	CASSLFARSPLHF	TGTGCCAGCAGTTTATTTGCCCGTTCACCCCTCCACTTT
TRBV7-3	TRBJ2-5	17	.	few	CASSLRGSGDLRETQYF	TGTGCCAGCAGCTTAAGAGGGTCGGGGGACCTCCGGGAGACCCAGTACTTC
TRBV6-6	TRBJ1-1	13	.	.	CASSYRANTEAFF	TGTGCCAGCAGTTACAGGGCGAACACTGAAGCTTTCTTT
TRBV11-2	TRBJ2-3	16	.	few	CASSLSPGTSTDTQYF	TGTGCCAGCAGCTTATCCCCAGGGACTAGCACAGATACGCAGTATTTT
TRBV6-1	TRBJ1-6	13	.	few	CATGGDFNSPLRF	TGTGCTACTGGGGGCGATTTCAATTCACCCCTCCGCTTT
TRBV28	TRBJ2-4	11	.	.	CACIQGNIQYF	TGTGCCTGCATTCAGGGAAACATTCAGTACTTC
TRBV29-1	TRBJ2-5	12	TRBD1	.	CSAMGQGETQYF	TGCAGCGCGATGGGACAGGGGGAGACCCAGTACTTC
TRBV3-1	TRBJ1-2	16	.	.	CASSQGNRAFNYGYTF	TGTGCCAGCAGCCAAGGAAACAGGGCCTTTAACTATGGCTACACCTTC
TRBV9	TRBJ1-1	16	.	few	CASSVAAAIGNTEAFF	TGTGCCAGCAGCGTAGCGGCAGCCATTGGGAACACTGAAGCTTTCTTT
TRBV5-5	TRBJ1-6	16	TRBD1	.	CASSLGTGGNNSPLHF	TGTGCCAGCAGCTTGGGGACAGGGGGGAATAATTCACCCCTCCACTTT
TRBV2	TRBJ2-5	15	TRBD1	.	CASSLRTGGPETQYF	TGTGCCAGCAGTCTCAGGACAGGGGGCCCAGAGACCCAGTACTTC
TRBV4-1	TRBJ2-5	14	.	few	CASSHSGARETQYF	TGCGCCAGCAGCCATTCAGGGGCCCGGGAGACCCAGTACTTC
TRBV6-1	TRBJ1-2	14	.	few	CASSVFGSPYGYTF	TGTGCCAGCAGTGTCTTTGGCAGTCCCTATGGCTACACCTTC
TRBV6-6	TRBJ2-5	13	.	few	CASRTTGDETQYF	TGTGCCAGCAGAACGACAGGAGATGAGACCCAGTACTTC
TRBV14	TRBJ1-1	13	.	many	CASSHRATTEAFF	TGTGCCAGCAGCCACCGGGCCACCACTGAAGCTTTCTTT
TRBV12-3/TRBV12-4	TRBJ2-7	14	TRBD1	.	CASGIQGASYEQYF	TGTGCCAGCGGGATACAGGGGGCATCCTACGAGCAGTACTTC
TRBV7-9	TRBJ2-1	11	.	.	CASLGEGEQFF	TGTGCCAGCCTCGGCGAGGGTGAGCAGTTCTTC
TRBV12-3/TRBV12-4	TRBJ2-6	17	TRBD1	.	CASRPGTGNNGANVLTF	TGTGCCAGCAGGCCCGGGACAGGGAATAATGGGGCCAACGTCCTGACTTTC
TRBV2	TRBJ2-7	13	.	.	CASTSAQTYEQYF	TGTGCCAGCACTAGCGCTCAAACCTACGAGCAGTACTTC
TRBV20-1	TRBJ1-1	13	.	.	CSAQPLDDTEAFF	TGCAGTGCTCAACCCCTCGACGACACTGAAGCTTTCTTT
TRBV28	TRBJ1-4	14	.	.	CASSPGSSTEKLFF	TGTGCCAGCAGCCCCGGGTCCTCTACCGAAAAACTGTTTTTT
TRBV5-5	TRBJ1-1	16	.	.	CASSLFLGEPNTEAFF	TGTGCCAGCAGCCTATTCCTGGGGGAGCCGAACACTGAAGCTTTCTTT